The source of this T cell receptor (beta chain) is a study of T-cell memory formation after mild COVID-19 (dated by TCRdb to the early 2020s). Study-level background: Most TCR sequence clusters were specific to one of the two donors. Two young, previously healthy adult volunteers, one female and one male, were included in the cohort. In a couple of donors, T-cell clones that expanded and contracted after mild COVID-19 were tracked by sequencing TCRalpha and TCRbeta repertoires over time. What the authors observed across the whole study: The study covered only a couple of mild cases, and larger cohorts including severe cases with pre-infection samples were considered necessary. Some responding clones were detected in pre-infection memory, which suggested that pre-existing cross-reactive memory T cells had joined the SARS-CoV-2 response. From day 15 to 85, contracting clones showed balanced CD4/CD8 phenotypes, whereas a second wave of clones that expanded from day 15 to 37 leaned towards CD4+. Contracting CD4+ clones were found mainly in CM and EM memory subsets, while CD8+ clones were enriched in EMRA. Whether the second-wave clones peaking on day 37 were SARS-CoV-2 specific was not confirmed.

This clonotype was seen just once. Its cognate antigen has yet to be identified. Base qualities are missing; no much larger clone stands one base away. Weak support is all one read offers. CDR1 and CDR2 are drawn from the germline V gene: SGDLS, YYNGEE. CDR3 length: 15 amino acids, cysteine to phenylalanine. Only CDR3 DNA remains: 45 bases, in frame from the first base. Germline trimming: 4 bases from V, 4 bases from J; junction bases outside gene matches: 8. Instrument on record: Illumina NovaSeq 6000. TCRalpha and TCRbeta cDNA libraries were constructed by 5'RACE with constant-segment primers, with sample barcodes and unique molecular identifiers being introduced. RNA was extracted from every sample with Trizol reagent. The libraries were amplified in two PCR steps, and the second step added a second sample barcode and Illumina TruSeq adapters. Sequencing of the libraries was done on an Illumina NovaSeq, producing 2 x 150 bp paired-end reads. The original pipeline was this. With migec v1.2.7, reads were demultiplexed and then collapsed into UMI-guided consensus sequences. Using mixcr v2.1.11, the UMI consensuses were aligned to TRA and TRB V and J templates and assembled into clonotypes. Clonotypes were classified as expanded or contracted when called significant by both edgeR and NoisET, with noise models trained on biological replicates. For edgeR calls, the cutoffs were a false discovery rate-adjusted p below 0.01 and a log2 fold-change threshold of 1. PCA with hierarchical clustering of max-normalized trajectories of the 1000 most abundant clonotypes was used as exploratory dynamics analysis. The CD4 or CD8 phenotype of responding clones was assigned using the separately sequenced CD4+ and CD8+ repertoires. TCRdb trimmed the raw reads at Q25, called clones with MiXCR and kept productive beta chains. Each record represents a unique CDR3 protein, reported with the most common genes and DNA among its rows. In this record, the V and J calls reflect TCRdb's handling and not the investigators' own analysis. The sample records 50,000 to 60,000 distinct CDR3 sequences, 28% of which are singletons. The ten top clones hold 40% to 45% of the sample.

Ficoll-Paque density gradient centrifugation was used to isolate PBMCs. In this chain, TRBV9 is recombined with TRBJ2-1; 7 nucleotides in the junction match TRBD1. This TCR came from a young man who had mild COVID-19 (a few samples of this study predate the infection). The sample titles of this study are shuffled in the database, so cell type and time point are left out; the donor was told from shared clones. Specimen: PBMCs or a T cell subset sorted from them (not recorded which). Here the CDR3 is given as CASSPQTGKYNEQFF. Here is the DNA: TGTGCCAGCAGCCCCCAGACAGGGAAGTACAATGAGCAGTTCTTC.